This T cell receptor beta chain was recovered during a study of T cells after yellow fever vaccination. Background on the study: Fractions with few cells were prepared using SMART-Seq v4 Ultra Low Input.

One entry per CDR3 protein results from TCRdb running MiXCR on the 5' RACE reads. The repertoire consists of roughly 320,000 distinct CDR3 sequences, with about 10% occurring once and the leading ten covering around 3.2%. Comment on this clonotype: Antigen: not known.

Overall study findings and caveats: The study noted that FACS-sorted repertoires could contain abundant clonotypes contaminating from the bulk population. The booster saw the reappearance of most primary-vaccination clones (96% CD4, around 88% CD8).

The TCR was taken from a man younger than 30 who received the YFV17D yellow fever vaccine. The specimen was CD4+ T cells sorted from PBMCs, collected 45 days after the yellow fever booster vaccination.

In DNA, the CDR3 is TGTGCCAGTCTGTGGGGAGGGGACACCGGGGAGCTGTTTTTT. Amino acid sequence: CASLWGGDTGELFF. The J gene is TRBJ2-2, the V gene TRBV2; TRBD2 aligns across 7 bases. The CDR3 has 14 amino acids. V gave up 9 bases and J gave up 3 bases; unmatched junction bases: 7. Germline CDR1 and CDR2: SNHLY and FYNNEI.